This entry features one T cell receptor (beta chain) sequence. Its specificity is unknown. With 60 Vbeta and 13 Jbeta primers, the PCR was carried out. Clones were sequenced by immunoSEQ multiplex PCR, and TCRdb holds only the in-frame ones, with some missing. The sample has about 160,000 clones, about four fifths seen once. The data belong to a study of cytomegalovirus exposure and HLA in healthy donors. General study points: The records held CMV serostatus as the only immune exposure information. Of the V segments, some could not be distinguished, including TRBV6-2 and TRBV6-3, and were excluded.

The CDR3 totals 14 residues. Trimming cost V 5 bases and J 9 bases, with 17 bases left between them. CDR1 is MDHEN, CDR2 SYDVKM, per germline. The origin of this receptor is a man aged 25 to 40 in good health and CMV-seronegative. This chain links TRBV28 with TRBJ1-5; D is possibly TRBD1 (6 bases). Specimen: PBMCs. The CDR3 DNA reads TGTGCCAGCAGTCAGATACCCACAGGGACGCCCCAGCATTTT. Protein: CASSQIPTGTPQHF.